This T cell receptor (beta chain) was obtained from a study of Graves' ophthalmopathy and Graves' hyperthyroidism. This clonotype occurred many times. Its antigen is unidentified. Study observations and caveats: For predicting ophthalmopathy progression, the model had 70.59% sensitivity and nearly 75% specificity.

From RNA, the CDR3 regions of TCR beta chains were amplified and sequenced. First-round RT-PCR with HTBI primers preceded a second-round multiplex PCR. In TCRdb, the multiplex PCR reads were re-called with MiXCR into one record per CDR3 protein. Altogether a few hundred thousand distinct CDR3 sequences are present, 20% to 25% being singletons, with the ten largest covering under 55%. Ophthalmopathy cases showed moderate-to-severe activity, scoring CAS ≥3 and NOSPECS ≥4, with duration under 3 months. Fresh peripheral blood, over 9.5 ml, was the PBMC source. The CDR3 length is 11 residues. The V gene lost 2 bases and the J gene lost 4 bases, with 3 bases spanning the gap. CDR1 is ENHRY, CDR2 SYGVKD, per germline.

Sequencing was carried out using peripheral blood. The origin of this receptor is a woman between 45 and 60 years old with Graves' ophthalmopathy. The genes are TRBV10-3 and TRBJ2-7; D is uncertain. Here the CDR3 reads CAISEGYEQYF. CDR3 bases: TGTGCCATCAGTGAGGGGTACGAGCAGTACTTC.